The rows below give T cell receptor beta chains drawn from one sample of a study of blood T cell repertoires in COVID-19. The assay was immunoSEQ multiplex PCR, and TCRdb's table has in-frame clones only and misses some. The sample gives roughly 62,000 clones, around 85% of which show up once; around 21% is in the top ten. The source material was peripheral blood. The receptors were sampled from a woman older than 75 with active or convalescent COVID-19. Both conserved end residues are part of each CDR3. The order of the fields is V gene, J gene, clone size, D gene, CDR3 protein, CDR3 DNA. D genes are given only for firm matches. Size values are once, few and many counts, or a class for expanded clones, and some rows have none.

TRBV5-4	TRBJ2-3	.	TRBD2	CASSSGTSEHTQYF	TGTGCCAGCAGCTCCGGGACTAGCGAACATACGCAGTATTTT
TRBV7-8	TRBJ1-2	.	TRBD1	CASSLVQGASGYTF	TGTGCCAGCAGCTTAGTACAGGGGGCCAGTGGCTACACCTTC
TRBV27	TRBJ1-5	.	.	CASSQGGIGGVSNQPQHF	TGTGCCAGCAGTCAAGGTGGGATTGGCGGGGTGAGCAATCAGCCCCAGCATTTT
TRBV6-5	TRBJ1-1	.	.	CASRPYRSTEAFF	TGTGCCAGCAGACCTTACAGGAGCACTGAAGCTTTCTTT
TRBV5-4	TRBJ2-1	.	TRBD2	CASSLVRAGVSGGEFF	TGTGCCAGCAGCTTGGTCCGCGCTGGGGTTAGCGGGGGGGAGTTCTTC
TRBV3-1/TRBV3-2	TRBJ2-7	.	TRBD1	CASSRLRQGSYEQYF	TGTGCCAGCAGCCGCCTCCGACAGGGATCCTACGAGCAGTACTTC
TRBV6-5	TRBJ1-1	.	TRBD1	CASTEQGMNTEAFF	TGTGCCAGCACGGAACAGGGGATGAACACTGAAGCTTTCTTT
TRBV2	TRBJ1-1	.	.	CASRTDTLEAFF	TGTGCCAGCAGGACCGACACCCTTGAAGCTTTCTTT
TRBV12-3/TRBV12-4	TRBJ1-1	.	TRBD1	CASSDRGDTEAFF	TGTGCCAGCAGTGACAGGGGCGACACTGAAGCTTTCTTT
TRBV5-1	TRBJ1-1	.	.	CASSPQGNTEAFF	TGCGCCAGCAGCCCTCAGGGGAACACTGAAGCTTTCTTT
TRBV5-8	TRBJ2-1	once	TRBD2	CASSPRSGGLLHEQFF	TGTGCCAGCAGCCCTAGGAGCGGGGGCCTCCTCCATGAGCAGTTCTTC
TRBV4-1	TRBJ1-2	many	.	CASSQEGADHYGYTF	TGCGCCAGCAGCCAAGAAGGGGCAGACCACTATGGCTACACCTTC
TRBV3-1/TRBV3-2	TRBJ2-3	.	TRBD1	CASSRQGSTDTQYF	TGTGCCAGCAGCCGACAGGGCAGCACAGATACGCAGTATTTT
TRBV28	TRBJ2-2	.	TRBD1	CASRSDRVGTGELFF	TGTGCCAGCAGATCAGACAGGGTTGGCACCGGGGAGCTGTTTTTT
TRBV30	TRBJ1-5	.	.	CAWSVREGEPQHF	TGTGCCTGGAGTGTAAGGGAAGGGGAGCCCCAGCATTTT
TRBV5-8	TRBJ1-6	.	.	CASSLERNSPLHF	TGTGCCAGCAGCTTGGAGAGGAATTCACCCCTCCACTTT
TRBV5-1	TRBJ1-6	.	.	CASSLRGAGLNNSPLHF	TGCGCCAGCAGCTTGAGGGGCGCAGGACTAAATAATTCACCCCTCCACTTT
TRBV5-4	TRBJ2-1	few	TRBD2	CASSLIPGLDIDEQFF	TGTGCCAGCAGCCTGATACCGGGACTAGACATCGATGAGCAGTTCTTC
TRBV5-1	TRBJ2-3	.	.	CASSDPQGPDTQYF	TGCGCCAGCAGCGACCCCCAGGGGCCAGATACGCAGTATTTT
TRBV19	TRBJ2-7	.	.	CASSIAPVPTYEQYF	TGTGCCAGTAGTATAGCCCCGGTACCTACCTACGAGCAGTACTTC